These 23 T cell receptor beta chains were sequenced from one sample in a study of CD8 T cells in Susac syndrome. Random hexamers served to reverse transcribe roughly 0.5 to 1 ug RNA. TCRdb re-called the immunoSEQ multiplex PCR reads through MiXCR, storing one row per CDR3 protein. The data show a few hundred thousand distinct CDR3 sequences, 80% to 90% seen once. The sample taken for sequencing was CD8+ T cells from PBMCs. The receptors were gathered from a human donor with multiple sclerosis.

In DNA form, the CDR3 reads TGTGCTAGTGGTTTGTACAATGCCGGGGAGCTGTTTTTT. Protein: CASGLYNAGELFF. The genes are TRBV12-5 and TRBJ2-2; no clear D. The CDR3 is 13 residues long. V was clipped by 2 bases and J by 6 bases, with 7 bases between them. The V gene's germline CDR1 is LGHNT and CDR2 FRNRAP.

CDR3 region: CASGPEIKAFF. DNA for the CDR3: TGTGCCAGCGGACCGGAAATCAAAGCTTTCTTT. The rearrangement joins TRBV12-3 or TRBV12-4 to TRBJ1-1; D is ambiguous. The CDR3 has 11 residues. With 8 bases removed from V and 9 bases from J, the gap between germline ends came to 13 bases.

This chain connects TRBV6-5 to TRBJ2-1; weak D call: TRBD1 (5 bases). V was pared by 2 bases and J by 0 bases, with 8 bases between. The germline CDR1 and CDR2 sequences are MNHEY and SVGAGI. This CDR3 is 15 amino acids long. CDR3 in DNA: TGTGCCAGCAGTTACGGGGCCGACTCCTACAATGAGCAGTTCTTC. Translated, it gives CASSYGADSYNEQFF.

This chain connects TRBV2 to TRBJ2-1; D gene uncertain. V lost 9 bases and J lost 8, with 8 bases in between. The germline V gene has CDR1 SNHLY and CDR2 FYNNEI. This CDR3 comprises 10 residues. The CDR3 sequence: CASQGYEQFF. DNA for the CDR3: TGTGCCAGTCAAGGATATGAGCAGTTCTTC.

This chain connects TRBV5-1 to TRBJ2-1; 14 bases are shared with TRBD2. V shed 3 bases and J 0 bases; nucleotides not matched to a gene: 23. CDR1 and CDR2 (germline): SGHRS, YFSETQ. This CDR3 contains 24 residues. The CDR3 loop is CASSSPLPGLAGEWGGSSYNEQFF. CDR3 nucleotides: TGCGCCAGCAGCTCACCTCTTCCGGGACTAGCGGGAGAGTGGGGGGGAAGCTCCTACAATGAGCAGTTCTTC.

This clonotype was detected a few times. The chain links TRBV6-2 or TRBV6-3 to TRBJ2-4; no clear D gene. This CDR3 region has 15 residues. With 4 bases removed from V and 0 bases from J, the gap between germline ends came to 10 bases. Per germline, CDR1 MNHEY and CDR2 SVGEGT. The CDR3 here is CASSFGGLAKNIQYF. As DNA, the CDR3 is TGTGCCAGCAGTTTTGGTGGATTAGCCAAAAACATTCAGTACTTC.

The CDR3 DNA reads as TGTGCCATCAGTGAGGACGGGGATACGCAGTATTTT. Translating gives CAISEDGDTQYF. The V call is TRBV10-3, the J call TRBJ2-3, with no clear D. Deletions cut 2 bases from V and 6 bases from J, with 6 bases between. There are 12 residues in the CDR3. Germline assignment: CDR1 ENHRY and CDR2 SYGVKD.

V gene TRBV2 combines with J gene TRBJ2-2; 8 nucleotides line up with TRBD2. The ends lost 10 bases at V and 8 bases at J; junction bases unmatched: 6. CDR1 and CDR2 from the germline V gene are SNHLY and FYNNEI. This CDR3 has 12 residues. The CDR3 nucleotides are TGTGCCACCGAAATAGCGGGAGGGGAGCTGTTTTTT. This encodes CATEIAGGELFF.

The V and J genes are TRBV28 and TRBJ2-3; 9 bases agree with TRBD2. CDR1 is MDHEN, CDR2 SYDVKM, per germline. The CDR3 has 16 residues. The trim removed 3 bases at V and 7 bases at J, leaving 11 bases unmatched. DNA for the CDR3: TGTGCCAGCAGTTTGGGGGATAGCGGGAGTAAGAATACGCAGTATTTT. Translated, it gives CASSLGDSGSKNTQYF. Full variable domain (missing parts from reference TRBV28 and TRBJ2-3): DVKVTQSSRYLVKRTGEKVFLECVQDMDHENMFWYRQDPGLGLRLIYFSYDVKMKEKGDIPEGYSVSREKKERFSLILESASTNQTSMYLCASSLGDSGSKNTQYFGPGTRLTVL.

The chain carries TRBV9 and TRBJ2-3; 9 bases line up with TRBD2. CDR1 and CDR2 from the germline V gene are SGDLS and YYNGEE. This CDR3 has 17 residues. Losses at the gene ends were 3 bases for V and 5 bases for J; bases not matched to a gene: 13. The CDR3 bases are TGTGCCAGCAGCGAGCCCCGAGCTAGCGGGATGGGAGATACGCAGTATTTT. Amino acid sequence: CASSEPRASGMGDTQYF.

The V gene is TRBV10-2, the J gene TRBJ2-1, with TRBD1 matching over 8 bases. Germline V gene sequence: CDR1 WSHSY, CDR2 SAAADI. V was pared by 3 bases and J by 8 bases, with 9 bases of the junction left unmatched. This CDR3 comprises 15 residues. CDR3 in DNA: TGCGCCAGCAGTGACCTTCGACAGGGGCAGGATGAGCAGTTCTTC. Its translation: CASSDLRQGQDEQFF.

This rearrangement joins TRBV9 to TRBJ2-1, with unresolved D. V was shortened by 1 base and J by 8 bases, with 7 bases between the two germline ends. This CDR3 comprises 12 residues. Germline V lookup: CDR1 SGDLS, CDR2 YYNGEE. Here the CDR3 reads CASSVNQDEQFF. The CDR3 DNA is TGTGCCAGCAGCGTAAACCAGGATGAGCAGTTCTTC.

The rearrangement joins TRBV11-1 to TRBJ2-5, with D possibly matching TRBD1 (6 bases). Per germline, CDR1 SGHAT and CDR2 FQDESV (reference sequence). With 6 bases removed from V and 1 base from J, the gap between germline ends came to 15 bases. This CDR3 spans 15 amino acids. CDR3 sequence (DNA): TGTGCCAGCAGTTCCCGGACAGACCTCCAAGAGACCCAGTACTTC. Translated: CASSSRTDLQETQYF.

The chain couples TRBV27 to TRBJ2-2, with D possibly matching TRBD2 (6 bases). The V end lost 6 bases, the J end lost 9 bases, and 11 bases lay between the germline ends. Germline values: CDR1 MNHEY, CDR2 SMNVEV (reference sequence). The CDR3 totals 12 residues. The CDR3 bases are TGTGCCAGCAGCCAAGGACTAAGGGAGCTGTTTTTT. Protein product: CASSQGLRELFF.

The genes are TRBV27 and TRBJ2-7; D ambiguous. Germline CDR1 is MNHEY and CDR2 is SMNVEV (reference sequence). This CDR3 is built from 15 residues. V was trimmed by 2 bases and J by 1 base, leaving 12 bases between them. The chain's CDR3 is CASSLPGQASYEQYF. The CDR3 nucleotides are TGTGCCAGCAGTTTACCGGGCCAGGCTTCCTACGAGCAGTACTTC.

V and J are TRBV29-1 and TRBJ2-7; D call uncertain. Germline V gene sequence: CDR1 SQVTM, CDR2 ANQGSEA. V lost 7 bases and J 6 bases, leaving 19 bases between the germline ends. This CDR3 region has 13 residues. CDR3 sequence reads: CSAINQGRLEQYF. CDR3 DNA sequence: TGCAGCGCGATCAACCAAGGGCGGCTCGAGCAGTACTTC.

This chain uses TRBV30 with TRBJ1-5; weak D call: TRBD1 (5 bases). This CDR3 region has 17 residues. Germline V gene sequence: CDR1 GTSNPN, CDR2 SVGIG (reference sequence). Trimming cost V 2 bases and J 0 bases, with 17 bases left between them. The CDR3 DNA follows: TGTGCCTGGAGTTCCAAAGGTGGGGGGTTTAGCAATCAGCCCCAGCATTTT. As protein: CAWSSKGGGFSNQPQHF.

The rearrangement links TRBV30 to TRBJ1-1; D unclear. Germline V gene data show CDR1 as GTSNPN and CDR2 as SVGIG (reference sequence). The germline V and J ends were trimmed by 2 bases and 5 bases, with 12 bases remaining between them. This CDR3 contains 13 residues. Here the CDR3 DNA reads TGTGCCTGGAGTACTGAAGGATGGACTGAAGCTTTCTTT. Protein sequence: CAWSTEGWTEAFF.

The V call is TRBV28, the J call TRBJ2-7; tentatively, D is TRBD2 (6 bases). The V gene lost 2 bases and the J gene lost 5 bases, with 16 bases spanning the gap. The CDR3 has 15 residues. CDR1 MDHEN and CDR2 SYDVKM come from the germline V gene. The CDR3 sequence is CASSLGGLYIDEQYF. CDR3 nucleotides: TGTGCCAGCAGTTTAGGAGGGCTCTATATAGACGAGCAGTACTTC.

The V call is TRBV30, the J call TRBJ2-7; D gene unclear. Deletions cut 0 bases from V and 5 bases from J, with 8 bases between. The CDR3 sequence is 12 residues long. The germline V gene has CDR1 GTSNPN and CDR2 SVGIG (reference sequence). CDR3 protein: CAWSVGLDEQYF. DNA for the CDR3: TGTGCCTGGAGTGTAGGCCTGGACGAGCAGTACTTC.

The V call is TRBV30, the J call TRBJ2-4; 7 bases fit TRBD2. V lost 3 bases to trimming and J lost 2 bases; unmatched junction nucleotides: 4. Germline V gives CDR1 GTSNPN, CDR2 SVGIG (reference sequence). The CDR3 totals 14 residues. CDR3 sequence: CAWRGAGTKNIQYF. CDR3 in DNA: TGTGCCTGGAGGGGAGCGGGAACCAAAAACATTCAGTACTTC.

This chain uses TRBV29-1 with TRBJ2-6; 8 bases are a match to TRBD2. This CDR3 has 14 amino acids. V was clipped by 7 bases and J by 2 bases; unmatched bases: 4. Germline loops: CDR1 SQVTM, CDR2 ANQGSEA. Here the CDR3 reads CSGREEAGANVLTF. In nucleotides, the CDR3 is TGCAGCGGGCGGGAGGAAGCTGGGGCCAACGTCCTGACTTTC.

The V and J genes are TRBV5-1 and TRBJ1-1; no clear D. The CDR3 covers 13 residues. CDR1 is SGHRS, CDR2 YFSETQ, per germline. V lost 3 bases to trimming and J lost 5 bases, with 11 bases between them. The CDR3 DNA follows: TGCGCCAGCAGCTCGCAGGTTGCTACTGAAGCTTTCTTT. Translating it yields CASSSQVATEAFF.